The 9 T cell receptor beta chains below were found in one sample sequenced in a study of siplizumab effects on memory and regulatory T cells. The method was immunoSEQ multiplex PCR; TCRdb's version includes in-frame clones alone and lacks a portion of them. The repertoire holds around 83,000 clones, with 75% to 90% as singletons. Sequencing was done on a sample of CD4+ T cells sorted from blood. These TCRs come from a human donor in good health.

The chain combines TRBV9 with TRBJ2-5; 9 bases align to TRBD1. V lost 3 bases to trimming and J lost 4 bases; unmatched junction nucleotides: 7. In germline, CDR1 is SGDLS, CDR2 YYNGEE. The CDR3 runs 15 residues. This CDR3 reads CASSARRDRAETQYF. CDR3 DNA: TGTGCCAGCAGCGCCCGAAGGGACAGGGCAGAGACCCAGTACTTC.

This chain connects TRBV29-1 to TRBJ1-2; D is unclear. Trimming took 5 bases from V and 6 from J, leaving 16 bases between them. Germline values: CDR1 SQVTM, CDR2 ANQGSEA. CDR3 length: 13 residues. CDR3 in amino acids: CSVLGGLPNGYTF. The CDR3 DNA reads TGCAGCGTTTTGGGAGGGCTACCGAATGGCTACACCTTC.

The V call is TRBV13, the J call TRBJ2-1; TRBD2 agrees at 7 bases. Germline V CDR1 and CDR2: PRHDT, FYEKMQ (reference sequence). CDR3 length: 19 amino acids. Trimming took 4 bases from V and 2 from J; bases not matched to a gene: 17. The CDR3 nucleotides read TGTGCCAGCAGCTCTACTTCGAGAGATAGCGGGCATGCCTACAATGAGCAGTTCTTC. It yields the protein CASSSTSRDSGHAYNEQFF.

The rearrangement uses TRBV7-2 and TRBJ2-4, with TRBD2 matching 10 bases. The CDR3 runs to 14 residues. Germline V lookup: CDR1 SGHTA, CDR2 FQGNSA. V was pared by 3 bases and J by 11 bases, with 7 bases of the junction left unmatched. Here the CDR3 DNA reads TGTGCCAGCAGCTTTTCTAGCGGGAGAGATTTTCAGTACTTC. Translated: CASSFSSGRDFQYF.

The J gene is TRBJ2-7, the V gene TRBV20-1; D remains unclear. V gave up 3 bases and J gave up 6 bases, with 6 bases separating them. CDR3 size: 10 residues. Germline lookup yields CDR1 DFQATT and CDR2 SNEGSKA (reference sequence). The CDR3 reads CSASLFEQYF. CDR3 sequence (DNA): TGCAGTGCTAGTCTGTTCGAGCAGTACTTC.

The chain recombines TRBV6-6 with TRBJ1-2, with D possibly TRBD1 on 5 matching bases. Between the trimmed V and J ends, which lost 10 bases and 2 bases, there was a span of 14 bases. The CDR3 covers 13 residues. CDR1 and CDR2 from the germline V gene are MNHNY and SVGAGI (reference sequence). The CDR3 DNA sequence: TGTGCCACAACTGGGGGATCGAACTATGGCTACACCTTC. Its translation: CATTGGSNYGYTF.

The chain links TRBV5-1 to TRBJ2-3, with 11 bases matching TRBD2. The length of the CDR3 is 17 residues. V shed 0 bases, J shed 4 bases, and the junction held 7 bases outside the gene matches. From germline, CDR1 is SGHRS and CDR2 YFSETQ. The CDR3 coding sequence is TGCGCCAGCAGCTTGGTGGTAGCGGGAGGGCCGTCAGATACGCAGTATTTT. Residues: CASSLVVAGGPSDTQYF.

The chain employs TRBV18 and TRBJ2-3; 7 bases are a match to TRBD2. The CDR3 covers 12 residues. Per germline, CDR1 KGHSH and CDR2 LQKENI. V dropped 3 bases and J dropped 6; count of bases not matched to a gene: 0. DNA for the CDR3: TGTGCCAGCTCACCGGGGGGGGATACGCAGTATTTT. Its protein product is CASSPGGDTQYF.

V gene TRBV28 combines with J gene TRBJ1-2; D gene ambiguous. CDR1 and CDR2 from the germline V gene are MDHEN and SYDVKM. This CDR3 spans 14 amino acids. V was trimmed by 7 bases and J by 4 bases, leaving 16 bases between them. This CDR3 is CASISSEAGYGYTF. CDR3 nucleotides: TGTGCCAGCATTTCCTCGGAGGCAGGCTATGGCTACACCTTC.